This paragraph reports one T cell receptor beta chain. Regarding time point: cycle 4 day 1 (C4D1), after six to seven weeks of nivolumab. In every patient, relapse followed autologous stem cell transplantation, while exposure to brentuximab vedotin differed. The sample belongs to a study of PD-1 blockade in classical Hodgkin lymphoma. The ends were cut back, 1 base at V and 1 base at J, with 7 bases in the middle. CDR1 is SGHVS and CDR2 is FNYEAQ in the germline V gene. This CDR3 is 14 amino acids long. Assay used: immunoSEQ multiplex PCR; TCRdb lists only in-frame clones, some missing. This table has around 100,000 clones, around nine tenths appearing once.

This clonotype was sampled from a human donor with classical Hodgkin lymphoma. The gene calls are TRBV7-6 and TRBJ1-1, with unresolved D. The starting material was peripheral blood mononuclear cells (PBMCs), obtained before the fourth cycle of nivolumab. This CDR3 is CASSLGRKNTEAFF. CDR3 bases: TGTGCCAGCAGCTTAGGTCGGAAGAACACTGAAGCTTTCTTT.